The clone carrying this TCR beta chain was found many times. Its specificity is not known. These data are taken from a study of CD8+CD57+ T cells in acquired aplastic anemia. Researchers used genomic DNA as the template to profile TCR beta VDJ and CDR3. MiXCR, applied by TCRdb to the reads, yields one record per CDR3 protein. The sample holds 190,000 or so distinct CDR3 sequences, 61% seen once. The study, taken as a whole, reports: Around 29 CD8+ CDR3 sequences were shared between patients and controls.

V lost 0 bases and J lost 1; bases outside the gene matches: 2. The CDR3 spans 15 residues. Germline CDR1 LGHNA, CDR2 YSLEER. This receptor was identified in a human donor in good health. The chain combines TRBV4-3 with TRBJ1-1; 7 bases are a match to TRBD1. Specimen: sorted CD4+, CD8+, or CD8+CD57+ T cells (not recorded which) from PBMCs. The CDR3 is CASSQDPGGNTEAFF. The CDR3 bases are TGCGCCAGCAGCCAAGATCCAGGGGGGAACACTGAAGCTTTCTTT.